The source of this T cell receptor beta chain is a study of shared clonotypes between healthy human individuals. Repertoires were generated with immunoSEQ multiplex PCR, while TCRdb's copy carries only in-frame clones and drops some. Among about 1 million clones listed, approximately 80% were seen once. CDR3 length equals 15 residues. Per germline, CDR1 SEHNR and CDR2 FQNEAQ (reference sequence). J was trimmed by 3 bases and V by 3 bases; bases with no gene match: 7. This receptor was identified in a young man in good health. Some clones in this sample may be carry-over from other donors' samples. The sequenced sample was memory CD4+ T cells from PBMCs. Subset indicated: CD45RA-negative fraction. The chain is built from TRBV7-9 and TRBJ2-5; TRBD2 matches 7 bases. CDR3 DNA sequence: TGTGCCAGCAGCTTGGGTCGGAGCGGGGAAGAGACCCAGTACTTC. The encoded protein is CASSLGRSGEETQYF.